This T cell receptor (beta chain) is from a study of blood T cell repertoires in COVID-19. Study at large: Collection of acute and convalescent COVID-19 samples took place in the United States, Italy and Spain. Sources were T cells, B-cell-depleted T cells, or PBMCs; the material itself was cDNA or gDNA.

The Seattle site enrolled patients during active infection and followed them longitudinally. Methods used by the authors: Estimation of nucleated cell counts was performed using reference gene primer amplification. The repertoire was sequenced with immunoSEQ multiplex PCR; TCRdb's copy has only in-frame clones and lacks some. The DNA gave D and trimming, while V, J and clone size come from that table. The sample carries around 300,000 clones, around 88% recorded once. The germline gives CDR1 MDHEN, CDR2 SYDVKM. This CDR3 has 15 amino acids. V shed 4 bases and J shed 7 bases, with 17 bases lying between them.

This sequence originates from a woman in her twenties or thirties with COVID-19, enrolled during active disease. The sample taken for sequencing was peripheral blood. The chain is built from TRBV28 and TRBJ2-4; maybe TRBD2 (5 bases). The CDR3 reads CASSSINPTGNIQYF. CDR3 coding DNA: TGTGCCAGCAGTTCCATTAACCCTACGGGGAACATTCAGTACTTC. Full variable domain (remainder filled in from reference TRBV28 and TRBJ2-4): DVKVTQSSRYLVKRTGEKVFLECVQDMDHENMFWYRQDPGLGLRLIYFSYDVKMKEKGDIPEGYSVSREKKERFSLILESASTNQTSMYLCASSSINPTGNIQYFGAGTRLSVL.